This T cell receptor beta chain was documented in a study of blood T cell repertoires in COVID-19. Overall study: Sources were T cells, B-cell-depleted T cells, or PBMCs; the material itself was cDNA or gDNA.

Per the authors' pipeline: It was from reference gene primer amplification that nucleated cell counts were estimated. Produced via immunoSEQ multiplex PCR; TCRdb's table is partial and in-frame only. For V, J and clone size, that table is used; D and trimming come from the DNA. The repertoire holds about 170,000 clones, around 80% seen once, with less than 3.5% in the top ten. V lost 1 base to trimming and J lost 6 bases; unmatched junction nucleotides: 7. The CDR3 is 16 residues long. Germline V CDR1 and CDR2: LNHNV, YYDKDF (reference sequence). Input material: peripheral blood. The chain is built from TRBV15 and TRBJ2-1; TRBD2 matches 9 bases. The sequence came from a woman aged 55-69 years with acute or convalescent COVID-19. The CDR3 loop is CATSRVAGAYLNEQFF. CDR3 coding DNA: TGTGCCACCAGCAGAGTAGCGGGGGCCTACCTCAATGAGCAGTTCTTC.